This T cell receptor beta chain emerged from a study of CD8 T cells in ankylosing spondylitis. Regarding the study as a whole: A motif of seven or eight highly homologous TCR beta variants was seen as apparently characteristic of ankylosing spondylitis blood.

TCRdb processed the 5' RACE reads anew with MiXCR; each CDR3 protein has one entry. The sample includes fewer than 550,000 distinct CDR3 sequences, roughly 5.2% seen only once; the top ten take around 3.5%. CDR1 is SGHVS and CDR2 is FQNEAQ in the germline V gene. This CDR3 region has 16 residues. V lost 6 bases and J 7 bases, leaving 22 bases between the germline ends. This clonotype was recorded many times. Its antigen is unknown. Sequenced: blood, either unsorted or a sorted T cell fraction (not recorded which). V gene TRBV7-8 combines with J gene TRBJ2-1; tentatively, D is TRBD1 or TRBD2 (5 bases each). This receptor was obtained from a male donor with ankylosing spondylitis. The CDR3 sequence is CASSLSGTPRGNEQFF. CDR3 DNA: TGTGCCAGCAGTCTTTCGGGGACCCCTCGGGGTAATGAGCAGTTCTTC.